What follows is one T cell receptor beta chain and its context. Its matching antigen is unknown. TCRdb redid the calling of the 5' RACE reads with MiXCR, one entry per CDR3 protein. The sample shows a few hundred thousand distinct CDR3 sequences, 13% to 15% of them seen only once. This CDR3 region has 14 residues. Unmatched junction bases numbered 6, after V lost 3 bases and J lost 7 bases. The data were obtained in a study of identical twins. Study-level points and caveats: The more abundant beta clonotypes in cord blood had fewer insertions, and memory repertoires did not show this. Researchers reported weaker excess twin sharing in beta out-of-frame sequences. Zero-insertion analyses could be partly confounded by invariant MAIT and iNKT cells.

These data were also filed under a second study, of yellow fever vaccine responses in identical twins. That investigation notes: Twins reportedly appeared to share part of their vaccine T cell response while keeping part individual.

V gene TRBV12-3 or TRBV12-4 combines with J gene TRBJ1-1; 9 bases line up with TRBD1. This TCR derives from a woman between 18 and 30 years old in good health. The sequencing input was CD4+ T cells sorted from blood. The CDR3 is CASSLGQGVNEAFF. CDR3 bases: TGTGCCAGCAGTTTGGGACAGGGAGTGAATGAAGCTTTCTTT.